The clone carrying this T cell receptor beta chain was counted only a few times. The data are from a study of T-cell reconstitution after alpha-beta-depleted transplantation in children. The length of the CDR3 is 15 residues. V lost 5 bases and J 0 bases, leaving 17 bases between the germline ends. CDR1 DFQATT and CDR2 SNEGSKA come from the germline V gene (reference sequence). Preparation of the TCRbeta library was carried out with unique molecular identifiers. Via MiXCR, TCRdb re-called the PCR reads, giving one row per CDR3 protein. The sample comprises about 610,000 distinct CDR3 sequences, roughly a tenth of which are singletons, and about 4.2% rests with the top ten.

The J gene is TRBJ2-7, the V gene TRBV20-1; perhaps TRBD2 as D (6 bases). Source: PBMCs from the stem cell graft donor, taken from the stem cell graft. The sequence was obtained from a human donor who donated a stem cell graft to a child with acute myeloid leukemia. In DNA, the CDR3 is TGCAGTGCTGGACGACTGGGCGGGGTCTCCTACGAGCAGTACTTC. This translates into CSAGRLGGVSYEQYF.